The subject of this entry is one TCR beta chain. Ages ranged from about 18 to 100 years, with residence in some 25 US areas. Participants were placed into cohorts based on the clinical history they reported. This entry is derived from a study of blood T cell repertoires in COVID-19. Overall study: The origin of the acute and convalescent COVID-19 samples was the United States, Italy and Spain. From T cells, B-cell-depleted T cells, or PBMCs came the material, which was cDNA or gDNA.

Profiling relied on immunoSEQ multiplex PCR, and the TCRdb table lists in-frame clones only, not all of them. This table holds roughly 250,000 clones, around 90% found once. Per the germline V gene, CDR1 is MDHEN and CDR2 is SYDVKM. V was pared by 5 bases and J by 2 bases, with 6 bases between. CDR3 length equals 12 residues. Sample: PBMCs or T cells enriched from blood (not recorded which). The source of this sequence is a woman under 40 with acute COVID-19. The chain has TRBV28 and TRBJ1-2; D ambiguous. The CDR3 sequence is CASSPRNYGYTF. DNA of the CDR3: TGTGCCAGCAGTCCCAGGAACTATGGCTACACCTTC.